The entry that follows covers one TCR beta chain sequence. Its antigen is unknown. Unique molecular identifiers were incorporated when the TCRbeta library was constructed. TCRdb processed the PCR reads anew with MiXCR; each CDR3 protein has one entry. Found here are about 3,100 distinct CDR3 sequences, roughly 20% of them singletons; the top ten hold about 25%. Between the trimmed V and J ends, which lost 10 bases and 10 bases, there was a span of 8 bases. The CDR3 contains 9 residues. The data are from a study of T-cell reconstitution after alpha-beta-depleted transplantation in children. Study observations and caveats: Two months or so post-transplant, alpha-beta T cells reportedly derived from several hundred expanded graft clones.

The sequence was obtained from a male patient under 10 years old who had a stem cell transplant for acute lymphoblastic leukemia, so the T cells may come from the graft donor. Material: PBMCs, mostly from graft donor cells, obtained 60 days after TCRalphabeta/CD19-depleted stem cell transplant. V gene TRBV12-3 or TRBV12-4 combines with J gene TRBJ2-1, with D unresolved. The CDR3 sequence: CATGLEQFF. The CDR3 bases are TGTGCCACGGGCCTAGAGCAGTTCTTC.